This T cell receptor (beta chain) was observed in a study of regulatory T cells in long-lasting Graves disease (dated by TCRdb to the early 2020s). As for the study more broadly: Newly diagnosed Graves' disease patients had taken antithyroid drugs for less than 3 months. Patients with persistent Graves' disease were compared with patients with newly diagnosed Graves' disease using TCR sequencing and RNA sequencing of peripheral blood. The study was conducted in China and was registered as a clinical trial. TCR sequencing covered some 13 persistent and roughly 20 newly diagnosed Graves' disease patients, around 35 samples in total. Overall study outcomes, separate from this receptor: As a limitation, the authors acknowledged that the small sample size may reduce accuracy. Only the TCR beta chain was sequenced and analyzed. Persistent Graves' disease patients showed lower TCR Shannon entropy and fewer highly expanded clones than newly diagnosed patients, suggesting clonal expansion. Persistent disease showed preferential use of TRBV28, TRBJ1-2 and TRBJ2-5, whereas newly diagnosed disease favored TRBV20-1 and TRBJ2-1. Only peripheral blood was studied, because thyroid tissue, the primary lesion, was inaccessible. More public clonotypes were shared among persistent patients (roughly 2,700) than among newly diagnosed patients (966).

This clonotype was recorded only once. Its antigen is unknown. Within one base of it there is no much larger clone, and no base qualities were kept. A solitary read yields weak support. The intended sense of this specimen's time point label: newly diagnosed GD, antithyroid drugs for less than 3 months. RNA was extracted from PBMCs in TRIzol for both TCR sequencing and RNA sequencing. Graves' disease was diagnosed according to American Thyroid Association guidelines. Patients for the study were recruited at an endocrinology department in Xi'an, China. Each patient gave approximately 10 milliliters of peripheral blood, collected in an EDTA anticoagulant tube. Ficoll Paque Plus density gradient separation was used to isolate PBMCs, and no additional T cell sorting was done. An Agilent 2100 Bioanalyzer and agarose gel were used to assess RNA quality, and a NanoDrop 2000 was used to measure RNA concentration.

The CDR3 numbers 14 residues from cysteine through phenylalanine. Of the read, only the CDR3 DNA is kept; its 42 bases are in frame from base 1. CDR1 and CDR2 (SGHTA, FQGNSA) derive from the germline V gene. V is cut back by 5 bases and J by 10 bases, with 6 bases in the junction unmatched. Library method: multiplex PCR. Reads for this sample came from an Illumina HiSeq 4000. TCR beta libraries were built with iRepertoire HTBI primers and Arm-PCR amplification of CDR3 regions. Gel purification was performed on PCR products prior to sequencing. In the paper's pipeline: Across samples, about 64 TRBV and 13 to 15 TRBJ segments were identified and used for gene usage analysis of CDR3 amino acid clonotypes. COPE and FqMerger were used to merge the filtered high-quality paired reads into contigs. Contigs were aligned with BLAST to IMGT TRBV, TRBD and TRBJ reference genes, and CDR3 was defined per IMGT. Highly expanded clones were defined as clonotypes with a frequency above 0.1%. Repertoire diversity was measured by Shannon entropy, and V-J evenness by the Gini coefficient. A clonotype found in more than one individual was treated as public. The public reads were reanalyzed by TCRdb: fastp trimming at Q25, MiXCR alignment, in-frame beta chains only. Each entry merges the rows of one CDR3 protein and shows their most common DNA and genes. TCRdb, rather than the study authors, made the V and J calls. In this sample the table shows roughly 380,000 distinct CDR3 sequences, around 15% of which occur a single time. The ten biggest clones cover roughly 20% of the sample.

The sequence was obtained from a female donor with Graves disease. The sequence links TRBV7-2 to TRBJ2-7, with TRBD2 matching 15 junction bases. The sample here was peripheral blood mononuclear cells (PBMCs), taken at new diagnosis, from a patient treated with antithyroid drugs. The base sequence is TGTGCCAGCAGCAGAGGACTAGCGGGAGGGCTCCAGTACTTC. The translation is CASSRGLAGGLQYF.